This TCR beta chain stems from a study of graft-versus-host responses after intestinal transplantation. Points from the study as a whole: Some patients had graft-donor T cell macrochimerism. In their allografts, the ratios of graft-versus-host to host-versus-graft T cell clones were high. Analysis identified GvH clones in recipient marrow, with some appearing first in ileum or blood.

With respect to this clone: Antigen unknown.

Looked up from germline, CDR1 is SGDLS and CDR2 is YYNGEE. CDR3 length: 17 amino acids. Trimming took off 3 bases at V and 6 bases at J, with 24 bases between the two ends. Assay used: immunoSEQ multiplex PCR; TCRdb lists only in-frame clones, some missing. The table includes some 39,000 clones, 85% to 95% detected once. This chain links TRBV9 with TRBJ1-2, with D possibly matching TRBD1 (5 bases). The clonotype originates from a human donor who was the organ donor for an intestinal transplant. Sequenced material: unstimulated CD8+ T cells sorted from spleen or lymph node cells, taken before transplant. The CDR3: CASSAGFPGLVVDGYTF. CDR3 in DNA: TGTGCCAGCAGCGCAGGATTTCCGGGACTAGTTGTAGATGGCTACACCTTC.